The 28 T cell receptor beta chains presented below share a single source sample, sequenced in a study of spatial heterogeneity in lung cancer. Regarding time point: blood at routine non-recurrence follow-up after resection. TCRdb re-called the 5' RACE reads with MiXCR, one entry per CDR3 protein. This table holds roughly 99,000 distinct CDR3 sequences, approximately 19% found once. The sequencing here drew on PBMCs, taken at follow-up. The receptors shown here come from a male donor with early-stage non-small cell lung cancer.

This clonotype has only a few counts. V and J are TRBV3-1 and TRBJ2-5; weak D call: TRBD1 (6 bases). Trimming cost V 3 bases and J 9 bases, with 14 bases left between them. CDR3 length: 13 amino acids. From germline, CDR1 is LGHDT and CDR2 YNNKEL (reference sequence). CDR3 sequence reads: CASSQDSSGAQYF. CDR3 nucleotides: TGTGCCAGCAGCCAGGACAGCTCCGGGGCCCAGTACTTC.

The V call is TRBV4-2, the J call TRBJ2-7; 12 bases are shared with TRBD2. This CDR3 region has 18 residues. CDR1 and CDR2 (germline): LGHNA, YNFKEQ. Trimming removed 3 bases from V and 0 bases from J; junction bases left unmatched: 9. This CDR3 is CASSQELAGGVSSYEQYF. CDR3 in DNA: TGTGCCAGCAGCCAGGAACTAGCGGGAGGCGTTAGCTCCTACGAGCAGTACTTC.

This clonotype occurred a few times. The CDR3 nucleotides are TGCGCCAGCAGCCAAGATTCGGGGGTTCCTGGTGAGCAGTTCTTC. It is translated as CASSQDSGVPGEQFF. V and J are TRBV4-3 and TRBJ2-1; D may be TRBD2 (6 bases). Germline assignment: CDR1 LGHNA and CDR2 YSLEER. V lost 0 bases, J lost 9 bases, and 15 bases lay in between. The CDR3 extends over 15 amino acids.

This clonotype was observed a handful of times. The chain joins TRBV7-2 to TRBJ2-4; 10 bases fit TRBD1. V shed 5 bases, J shed 3 bases, and the junction held 4 bases outside the gene matches. Germline values: CDR1 SGHTA, CDR2 FQGNSA. The CDR3 has 15 residues. The CDR3 coding sequence is TGTGCCAGCAGCCGGACAGGGGGTAACAAAAACATTCAGTACTTC. Its translation: CASSRTGGNKNIQYF. The complete variable domain, with remaining parts taken from reference TRBV7-2 and TRBJ2-4, reads GAGVSQSPSNKVTEKGKDVELRCDPISGHTALYWYRQSLGQGLEFLIYFQGNSAPDKSGLPSDRFSAERTGGSVSTLTIQRTQQEDSAVYLCASSRTGGNKNIQYFGAGTRLSVL.

This clonotype was observed many times. The chain combines TRBV6-1 with TRBJ1-5; D is unresolved. Per the germline V gene, CDR1 is MNHNS and CDR2 is SASEGT. Trimming stripped 2 bases from V and 7 bases from J, with 9 bases between. This CDR3 contains 13 residues. The CDR3 loop reads CASSELGEQPQHF. The DNA for the CDR3 is TGTGCCAGCAGTGAATTGGGCGAGCAGCCCCAGCATTTT.

This clonotype came up once. The chain carries TRBV11-1 and TRBJ2-5, with TRBD1 as a possible D gene (5 bases). The CDR3 contains 14 residues. Germline loops: CDR1 SGHAT, CDR2 FQDESV (reference sequence). Trimming took off 2 bases at V and 2 bases at J, with 9 bases between the two ends. CDR3 loop: CASSLPGIQETQYF. In DNA form, the CDR3 reads TGTGCCAGCAGCTTACCAGGGATACAAGAGACCCAGTACTTC.

This clonotype occurred a few times. The chain carries TRBV30 and TRBJ2-1; 7 positions agree with TRBD2. J gave up 8 bases and V 4 bases, and 8 bases lay outside the gene matches. The CDR3 extends over 13 amino acids. From germline, CDR1 is GTSNPN and CDR2 SVGIG (reference sequence). DNA of the CDR3: TGTGCCTGGATGGTTCAAGCGGGACATGAGCAGTTCTTC. This translates into CAWMVQAGHEQFF.

This clonotype was detected a few times. The CDR3 DNA sequence: TGCAGTGCTAGACGAGGGGTGGCTGAAGCTTTCTTT. It codes for CSARRGVAEAFF. The genes are TRBV20-1 and TRBJ1-1, with a tentative D call TRBD1 (5 bases). The germline V gene has CDR1 DFQATT and CDR2 SNEGSKA (reference sequence). Trimming took off 2 bases at V and 6 bases at J, with 10 bases between the two ends. This CDR3 region has 12 residues.

This clonotype has a count of ten or more. V gene TRBV11-2 combines with J gene TRBJ2-5; D remains unclear. V was shortened by 1 base and J by 4 bases, with 4 bases between the two germline ends. Germline V gene data show CDR1 as SGHAT and CDR2 as FQNNGV. CDR3 length equals 12 residues. CDR3 nucleotide sequence: TGTGCCAGCAGCTTAGGGCGAGAGACCCAGTACTTC. Translated: CASSLGRETQYF.

This clonotype was seen a handful of times. The rearrangement joins TRBV6-6 to TRBJ2-7; tentatively, D is TRBD1 (5 bases). Germline V CDR1 and CDR2: MNHNY, SVGAGI (reference sequence). V was clipped by 2 bases and J by 3 bases, with 11 bases between them. This CDR3 contains 14 residues. The CDR3 spells CASSYIDSSYEQYF. In DNA, the CDR3 is TGTGCCAGCAGTTACATCGACAGTAGCTACGAGCAGTACTTC.

This clonotype was counted only a few times. This rearrangement joins TRBV18 to TRBJ2-3; 8 bases map to TRBD1. Germline assignment: CDR1 KGHSH and CDR2 LQKENI. This CDR3 has 18 amino acids. With V trimmed by 3 bases and J by 4 bases, 15 bases remained unmatched. CDR3 sequence reads: CASSPRQGSTTVADTQYF. Written as DNA, the CDR3 is TGTGCCAGCTCACCCCGACAGGGGTCGACCACCGTAGCAGATACGCAGTATTTT.

The chain employs TRBV20-1 and TRBJ1-6; possibly TRBD1 for D (5 bases). The length of the CDR3 is 16 residues. The germline gives CDR1 DFQATT, CDR2 SNEGSKA (reference sequence). Trimming cost V 5 bases and J 0 bases, with 14 bases left between them. The CDR3 sequence is CSAFMTDISYNSPLHF. In DNA form, the CDR3 reads TGCAGTGCTTTCATGACAGACATCTCCTATAATTCACCCCTCCACTTT.

Ten or more counts support this clonotype. V is TRBV10-3 and J is TRBJ2-7; 9 positions agree with TRBD1. Germline V gives CDR1 ENHRY, CDR2 SYGVKD. This CDR3 contains 16 residues. The trim removed 0 bases at V and 4 bases at J, leaving 7 bases unmatched. For the CDR3, the DNA is TGTGCCATCAGTGAGTCAGGAGACAGGGGGGCTTACGAGCAGTACGTC. Protein: CAISESGDRGAYEQYV.

The table lists this clonotype with many counts. V gene TRBV29-1 combines with J gene TRBJ2-7; D ambiguous. CDR1 and CDR2 (germline): SQVTM, ANQGSEA. Between the trimmed V and J ends, which lost 5 bases and 6 bases, there was a span of 14 bases. The CDR3 totals 12 residues. CDR3 sequence: CSVSRQALEQYV. The CDR3 bases are TGCAGCGTTTCGAGGCAGGCTCTCGAGCAGTACGTC.

This clonotype turned up a few times. In DNA form, the CDR3 reads TGTGCCTGGAGTGTAGTTTTCGACAGGACGAATCAGCCCCAGCATTTT. Protein sequence: CAWSVVFDRTNQPQHF. This rearrangement joins TRBV30 to TRBJ1-5, with a weak D call TRBD1 (6 bases). Trimming left V 0 bases short and J 4 bases short, with 16 bases between. Germline values: CDR1 GTSNPN, CDR2 SVGIG (reference sequence). The CDR3 is made up of 16 amino acids.

The V gene is TRBV6-1, the J gene TRBJ1-5; D unclear. V lost 8 bases to trimming and J lost 4 bases, with 12 bases between them. The CDR3 totals 13 residues. CDR1 MNHNS and CDR2 SASEGT come from the germline V gene. CDR3 residues: CASVAFSNQPQHF. CDR3 bases: TGTGCCAGCGTGGCCTTTTCAAATCAGCCCCAGCATTTT.

The V call is TRBV12-3 or TRBV12-4, the J call TRBJ1-1, with unresolved D. The CDR3 runs 17 residues. V was cut by 5 bases and J by 1 base, with 20 bases left in between. CDR3 sequence reads: CASSPFMSGIQNTEAFF. The CDR3, as DNA: TGTGCCAGCAGTCCTTTTATGTCTGGCATACAGAACACTGAAGCTTTCTTT.

This chain connects TRBV29-1 to TRBJ2-3, with 9 bases lining up with TRBD1. The CDR3 is made up of 16 amino acids. Per the germline V gene, CDR1 is SQVTM and CDR2 is ANQGSEA. J gave up 0 bases and V 7 bases, and 11 bases lay outside the gene matches. The CDR3 DNA is TGCAGCGCCCGTCCGACAGGGGGGCTCAGCACAGATACGCAGTATTTT. It translates to CSARPTGGLSTDTQYF.

This clonotype came up a few times. V is TRBV12-3 or TRBV12-4 and J is TRBJ2-1; D perhaps matches TRBD2 (5 bases). V was shortened by 4 bases and J by 0 bases, with 13 bases between the two germline ends. The CDR3 loop spans 16 amino acids. DNA of the CDR3: TGTGCCAGCAGTTCACTTGGACTGAGCTCCTACAATGAGCAGTTCTTC. This translates into CASSSLGLSSYNEQFF.

This chain joins TRBV11-3 and TRBJ2-3; D remains unclear. The V gene lost 0 bases and the J gene lost 3 bases, with 7 bases spanning the gap. The CDR3 spans 14 residues. The germline gives CDR1 SGHNT, CDR2 YENEEA. CDR3 nucleotides: TGTGCCAGCAGCTTAGATTGGGGAACAGATACGCAGTATTTT. It specifies CASSLDWGTDTQYF.

This chain connects TRBV2 to TRBJ2-5; 10 nucleotides align to TRBD2. Losses at the gene ends were 8 bases for V and 5 bases for J; bases not matched to a gene: 11. The CDR3 totals 15 residues. The germline V gene has CDR1 SNHLY and CDR2 FYNNEI. CDR3 DNA sequence: TGTGCCAGCTCAAGGGATAGCGGGAGGTCGGAGACCCAGTACTTC. This encodes CASSRDSGRSETQYF.

The chain uses TRBV6-6 and TRBJ2-1; D is uncertain. CDR3 length: 16 amino acids. The V gene's germline CDR1 is MNHNY and CDR2 SVGAGI (reference sequence). The germline V and J ends were trimmed by 0 bases and 2 bases, with 11 bases remaining between them. The CDR3 DNA reads as TGTGCCAGCAGTTACTCTTGGGCAGGAGCCTACAATGAGCAGTTCTTC. Its protein is CASSYSWAGAYNEQFF.

At least ten counts were recorded for this clonotype. The chain carries TRBV10-3 and TRBJ1-2, with no clear D. This CDR3 is built from 14 residues. Per germline, CDR1 ENHRY and CDR2 SYGVKD. V lost 5 bases, J lost 8 bases, and 18 bases lay in between. CDR3 DNA: TGTGCCATCAGTACCGGACTGGGAGGAGAGGGCTACACCTTC. Translation: CAISTGLGGEGYTF.

The V call is TRBV5-6, the J call TRBJ2-4, with D tentatively TRBD1 (8 bases). Per the germline V gene, CDR1 is SGHDT and CDR2 is YYEEEE. Trimming left V 4 bases short and J 5 bases short, with 19 bases between. The CDR3 runs to 16 residues. The CDR3 coding sequence is TGTGCCAGCAGCGGCATGGGAGGGACAGGACAAAACATTCAGTACTTC. Amino acids: CASSGMGGTGQNIQYF.

The chain joins TRBV29-1 to TRBJ2-3; D gene unclear. The ends were cut back, 7 bases at V and 2 bases at J, with 16 bases in the middle. This CDR3 spans 14 amino acids. Germline V gene data show CDR1 as SQVTM and CDR2 as ANQGSEA. The CDR3 reads CSALGPGSTDTQYF. As DNA, the CDR3 is TGCAGCGCCCTGGGCCCGGGTTCCACAGATACGCAGTATTTT.

V is TRBV24-1 and J is TRBJ1-2; D uncertain. CDR1 and CDR2 from the germline V gene are KGHDR and SFDVKD. The CDR3 consists of 13 residues. V was cut by 9 bases and J by 0 bases, with 10 bases left in between. CDR3 sequence reads: CATSSGANYGYTF. CDR3 nucleotide sequence: TGTGCCACCTCTTCTGGAGCTAACTATGGCTACACCTTC.

The gene calls are TRBV10-2 and TRBJ1-5; D is perhaps TRBD1 (5 bases). In germline, CDR1 is WSHSY, CDR2 SAAADI. Trimming took 6 bases from V and 0 from J, leaving 12 bases between them. This CDR3 is 15 amino acids long. CDR3 loop: CASRRGEFSNQPQHF. The CDR3, as DNA: TGCGCCAGCAGGCGGGGGGAGTTTAGCAATCAGCCCCAGCATTTT.

The DNA for the CDR3 is TGCGCCAGCAGCTCAAATGGGGGAAACACTGAAGCTTTCTTT. It is translated as CASSSNGGNTEAFF. This rearrangement joins TRBV5-1 to TRBJ1-1; D possibly corresponds to TRBD1 (5 bases). V lost 3 bases, J lost 2 bases, and 11 bases lay in between. The germline CDR1 and CDR2 sequences are SGHRS and YFSETQ. The CDR3 length is 14 residues.